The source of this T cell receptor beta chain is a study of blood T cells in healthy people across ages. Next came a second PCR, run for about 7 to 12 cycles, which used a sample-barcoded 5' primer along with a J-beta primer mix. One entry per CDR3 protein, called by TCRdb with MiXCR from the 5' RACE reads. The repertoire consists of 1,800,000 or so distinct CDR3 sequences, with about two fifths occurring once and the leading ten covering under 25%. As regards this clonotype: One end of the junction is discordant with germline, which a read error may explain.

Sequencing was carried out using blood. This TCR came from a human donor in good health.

CDR3 coding DNA: TGTACCAGTAGTATTTGGTCTAGCGGGGGCTACAATGAGCAGTTCTTC. Protein product: CTSSIWSSGGYNEQFF. The gene calls are TRBV19 and TRBJ2-1, with 10 nucleotides matching TRBD2. Per the germline V gene, CDR1 is LNHDA and CDR2 is SQIVND (reference sequence). The CDR3 totals 16 residues.